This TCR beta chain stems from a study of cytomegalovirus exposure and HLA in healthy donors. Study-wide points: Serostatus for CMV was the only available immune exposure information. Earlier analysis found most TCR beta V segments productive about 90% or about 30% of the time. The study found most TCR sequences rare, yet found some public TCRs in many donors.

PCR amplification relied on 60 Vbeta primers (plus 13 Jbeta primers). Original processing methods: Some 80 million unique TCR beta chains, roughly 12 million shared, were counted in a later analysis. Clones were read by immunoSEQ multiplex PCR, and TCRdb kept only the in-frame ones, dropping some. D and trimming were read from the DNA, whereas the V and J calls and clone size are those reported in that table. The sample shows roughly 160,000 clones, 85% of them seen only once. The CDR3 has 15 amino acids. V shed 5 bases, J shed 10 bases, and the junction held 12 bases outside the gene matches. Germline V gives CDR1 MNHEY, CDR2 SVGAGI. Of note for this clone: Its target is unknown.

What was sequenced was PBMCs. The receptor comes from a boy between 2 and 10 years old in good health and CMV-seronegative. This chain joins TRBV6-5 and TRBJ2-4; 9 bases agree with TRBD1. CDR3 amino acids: CASSLQGASGGIQYF. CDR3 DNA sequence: TGTGCCAGCAGTCTACAGGGGGCTTCGGGGGGAATTCAGTACTTC.